The source of this TCR beta chain is a study of brain T cells in children with intractable seizures. Study-level results: HCMV serostatus was not known, and viral specificity came from CDR3 similarity only.

Sequencing was limited to surgery cases with top T cell transcript signatures in brain tissue. Only in-frame clones appear in the TCRdb table, and some are missing; sequencing was by immunoSEQ multiplex PCR. The sample has around 70,000 clones, under 95% seen once. A word on this clone: The antigen is unknown.

The J segment lost 0 bases and the V segment lost 4 bases, leaving 11 bases of the junction unmatched. The germline CDR1 and CDR2 sequences are SNHLY and FYNNEI. This CDR3 is 19 amino acids long. V gene TRBV2 combines with J gene TRBJ2-3; TRBD2 agrees at 12 bases. The clonotype comes from a boy younger than two with tuberous sclerosis and intractable seizures. Sequencing was performed on peripheral blood, taken at surgery. The CDR3 DNA sequence: TGTGCCAGCAGTGGGTTGCCTAGCGGGGGGGTTTCTAGCACAGATACGCAGTATTTT. Protein: CASSGLPSGGVSSTDTQYF.